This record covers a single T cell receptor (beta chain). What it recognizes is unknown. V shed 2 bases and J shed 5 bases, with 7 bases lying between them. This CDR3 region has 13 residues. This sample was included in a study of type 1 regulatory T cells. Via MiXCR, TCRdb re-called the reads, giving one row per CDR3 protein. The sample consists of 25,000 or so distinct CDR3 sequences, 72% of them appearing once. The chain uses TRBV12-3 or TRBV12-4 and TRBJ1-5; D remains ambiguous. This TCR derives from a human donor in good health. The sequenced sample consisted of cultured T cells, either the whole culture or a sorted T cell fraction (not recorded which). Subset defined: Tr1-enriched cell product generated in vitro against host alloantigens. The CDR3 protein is CASSLRGYQPQHF. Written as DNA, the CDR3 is TGTGCCAGCAGTTTAAGAGGTTATCAGCCCCAGCATTTT.